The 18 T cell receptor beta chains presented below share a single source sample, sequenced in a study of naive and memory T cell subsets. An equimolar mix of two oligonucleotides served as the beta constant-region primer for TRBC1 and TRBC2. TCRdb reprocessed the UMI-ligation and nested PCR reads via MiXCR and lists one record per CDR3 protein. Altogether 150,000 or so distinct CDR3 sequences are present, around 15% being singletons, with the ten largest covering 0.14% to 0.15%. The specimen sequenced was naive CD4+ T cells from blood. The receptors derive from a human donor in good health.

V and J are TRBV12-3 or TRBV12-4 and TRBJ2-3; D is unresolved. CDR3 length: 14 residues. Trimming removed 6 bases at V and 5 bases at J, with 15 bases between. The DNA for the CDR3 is TGTGCCAGCAGCCCCGAGAGAAGAGGAGATACGCAGTATTTT. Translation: CASSPERRGDTQYF.

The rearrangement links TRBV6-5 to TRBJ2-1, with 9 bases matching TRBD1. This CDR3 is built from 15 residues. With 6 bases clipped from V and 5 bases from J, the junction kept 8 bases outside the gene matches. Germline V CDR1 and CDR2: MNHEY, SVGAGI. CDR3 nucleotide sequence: TGTGCCAGCAGCTTCCGGGACAGGGTGAACAATGAGCAGTTCTTC. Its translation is CASSFRDRVNNEQFF.

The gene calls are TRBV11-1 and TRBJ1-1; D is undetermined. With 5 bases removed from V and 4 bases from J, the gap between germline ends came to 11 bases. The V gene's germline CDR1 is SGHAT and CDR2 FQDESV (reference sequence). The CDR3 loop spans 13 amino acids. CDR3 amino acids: CASSPMDGTEAFF. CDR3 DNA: TGTGCCAGCAGCCCCATGGACGGCACTGAAGCTTTCTTT.

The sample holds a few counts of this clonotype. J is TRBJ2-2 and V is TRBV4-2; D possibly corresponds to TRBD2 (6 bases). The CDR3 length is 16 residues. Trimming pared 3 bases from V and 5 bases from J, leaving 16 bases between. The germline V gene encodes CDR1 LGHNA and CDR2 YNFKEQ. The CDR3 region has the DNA TGTGCCAGCAGCCAGGTGACGGGAGTCGAAACCGGGGAGCTGTTTTTT. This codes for CASSQVTGVETGELFF.

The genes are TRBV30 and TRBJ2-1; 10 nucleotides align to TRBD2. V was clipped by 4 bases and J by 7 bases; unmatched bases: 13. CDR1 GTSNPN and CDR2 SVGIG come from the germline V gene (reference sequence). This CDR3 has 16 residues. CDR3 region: CAWTVLSGRNRNEQFF. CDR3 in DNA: TGTGCCTGGACTGTCCTTAGCGGGAGGAACCGGAATGAGCAGTTCTTC.

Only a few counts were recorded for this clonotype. The CDR3 reads CSAQRTSNTGELFF. The CDR3 DNA follows: TGCAGTGCTCAGCGGACCTCGAACACCGGGGAGCTGTTTTTT. The chain is built from TRBV20-1 and TRBJ2-2; maybe TRBD2 (5 bases). This CDR3 region has 14 residues. In germline, CDR1 is DFQATT, CDR2 SNEGSKA (reference sequence). V lost 5 bases to trimming and J lost 0 bases, with 10 bases between them.

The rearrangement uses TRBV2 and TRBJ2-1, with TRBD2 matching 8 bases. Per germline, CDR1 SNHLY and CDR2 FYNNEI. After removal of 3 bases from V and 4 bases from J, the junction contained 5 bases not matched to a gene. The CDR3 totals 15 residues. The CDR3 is CASSDRLALYNEQFF. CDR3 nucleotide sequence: TGTGCCAGCAGTGACAGACTAGCGCTATACAATGAGCAGTTCTTC. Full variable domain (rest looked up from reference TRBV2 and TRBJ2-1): EPEVTQTPSHQVTQMGQEVILRCVPISNHLYFYWYRQILGQKVEFLVSFYNNEISEKSEIFDDQFSVERPDGSNFTLKIRSTKLEDSAMYFCASSDRLALYNEQFFGPGTRLTVL.

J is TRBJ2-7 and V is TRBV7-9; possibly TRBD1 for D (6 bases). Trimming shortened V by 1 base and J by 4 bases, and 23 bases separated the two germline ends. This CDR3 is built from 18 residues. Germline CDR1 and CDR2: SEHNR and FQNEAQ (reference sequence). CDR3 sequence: CASSLGLMAGATIYEQYF. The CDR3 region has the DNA TGTGCCAGCAGCTTAGGTCTTATGGCAGGGGCGACTATATACGAGCAGTACTTC.

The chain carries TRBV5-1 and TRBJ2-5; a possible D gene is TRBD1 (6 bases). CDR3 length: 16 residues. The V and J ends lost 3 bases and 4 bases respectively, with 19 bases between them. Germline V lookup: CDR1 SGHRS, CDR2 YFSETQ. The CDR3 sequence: CASSSSSTGRRETQYF. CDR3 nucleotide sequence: TGCGCCAGCAGCTCGTCCTCGACAGGACGGCGAGAGACCCAGTACTTC. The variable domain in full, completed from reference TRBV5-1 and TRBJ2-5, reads KAGVTQTPRYLIKTRGQQVTLSCSPISGHRSVSWYQQTPGQGLQFLFEYFSETQRNKGNFPGRFSGRQFSNSRSEMNVSTLELGDSALYLCASSSSSTGRRETQYFGPGTRLLVL.

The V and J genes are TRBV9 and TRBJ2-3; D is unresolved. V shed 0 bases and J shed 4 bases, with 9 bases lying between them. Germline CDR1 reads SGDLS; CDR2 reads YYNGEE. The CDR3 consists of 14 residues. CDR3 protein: CASSVDEFPDTQYF. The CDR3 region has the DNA TGTGCCAGCAGCGTAGATGAGTTCCCAGATACGCAGTATTTT.

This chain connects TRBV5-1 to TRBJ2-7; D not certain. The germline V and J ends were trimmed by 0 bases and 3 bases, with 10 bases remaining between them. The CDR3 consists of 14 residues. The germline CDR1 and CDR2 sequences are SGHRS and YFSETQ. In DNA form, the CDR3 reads TGCGCCAGCAGCTTGGCCTCAGTTAGCTACGAGCAGTACTTC. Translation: CASSLASVSYEQYF.

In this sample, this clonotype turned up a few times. This CDR3 reads CASSKVTERGRAGYEQYF. In DNA form, the CDR3 reads TGTGCCAGCAGCAAAGTGACCGAAAGGGGGAGGGCGGGCTACGAGCAGTACTTC. This chain joins TRBV21-1 and TRBJ2-7; the table assigns TRBD2, which was not confirmed against the DNA. TRBV21-1 is marked as a pseudogene. This CDR3 spans 18 amino acids.

The CDR3 DNA follows: TGTGCCAGCAGGGGACGGCTTAATGAAAAACTGTTTTTT. Protein sequence: CASRGRLNEKLFF. The J gene is TRBJ1-4, the V gene TRBV7-9, with a possible D match to TRBD1 (5 bases). This CDR3 spans 13 amino acids. Germline V gene data show CDR1 as SEHNR and CDR2 as FQNEAQ (reference sequence). The ends were cut back, 6 bases at V and 4 bases at J, with 9 bases in the middle.

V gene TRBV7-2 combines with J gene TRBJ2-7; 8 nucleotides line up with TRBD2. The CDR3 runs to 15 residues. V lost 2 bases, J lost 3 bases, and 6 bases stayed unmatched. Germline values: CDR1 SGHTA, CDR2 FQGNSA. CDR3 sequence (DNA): TGTGCCAGCAGCTTATTAGCGGGAAAGGGCTACGAGCAGTACTTC. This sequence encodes CASSLLAGKGYEQYF.

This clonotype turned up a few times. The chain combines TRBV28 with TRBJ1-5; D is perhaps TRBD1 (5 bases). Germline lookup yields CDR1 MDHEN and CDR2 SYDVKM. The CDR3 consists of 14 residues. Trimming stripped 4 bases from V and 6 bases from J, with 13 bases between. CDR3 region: CASSSVQASQPQHF. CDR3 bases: TGTGCCAGCAGTTCGGTACAGGCTTCTCAGCCCCAGCATTTT.

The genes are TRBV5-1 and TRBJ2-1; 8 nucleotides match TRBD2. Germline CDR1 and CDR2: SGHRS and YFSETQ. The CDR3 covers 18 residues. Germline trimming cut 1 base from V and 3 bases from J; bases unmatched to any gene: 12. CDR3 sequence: CASSLRSSLAAYYNEQFF. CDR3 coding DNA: TGCGCCAGCAGCTTGAGGTCGTCACTAGCGGCCTACTACAATGAGCAGTTCTTC.

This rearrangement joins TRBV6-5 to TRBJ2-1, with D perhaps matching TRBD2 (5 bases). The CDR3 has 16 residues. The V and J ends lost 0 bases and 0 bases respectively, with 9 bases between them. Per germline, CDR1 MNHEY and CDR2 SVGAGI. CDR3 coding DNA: TGTGCCAGCAGTTACTCGCGGGCCAGCTCCTACAATGAGCAGTTCTTC. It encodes CASSYSRASSYNEQFF.

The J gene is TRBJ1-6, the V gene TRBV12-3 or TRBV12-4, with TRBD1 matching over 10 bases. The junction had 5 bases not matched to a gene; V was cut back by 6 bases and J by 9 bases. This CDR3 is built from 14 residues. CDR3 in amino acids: CASRRQGAGSPLHF. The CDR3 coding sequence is TGTGCCAGCAGGAGACAGGGGGCTGGTTCACCCCTCCACTTT.